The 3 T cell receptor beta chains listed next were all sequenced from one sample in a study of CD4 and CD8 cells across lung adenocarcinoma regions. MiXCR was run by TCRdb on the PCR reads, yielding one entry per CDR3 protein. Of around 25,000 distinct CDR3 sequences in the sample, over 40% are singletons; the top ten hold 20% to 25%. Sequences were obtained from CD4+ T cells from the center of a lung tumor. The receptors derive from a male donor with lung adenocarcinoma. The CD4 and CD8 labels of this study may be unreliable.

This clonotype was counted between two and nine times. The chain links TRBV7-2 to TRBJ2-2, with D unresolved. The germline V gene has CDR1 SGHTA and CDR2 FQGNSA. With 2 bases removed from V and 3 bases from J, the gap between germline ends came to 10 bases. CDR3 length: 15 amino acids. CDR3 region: CASSLSSMYTGELFF. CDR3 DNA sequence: TGTGCCAGCAGCTTATCGTCTATGTACACCGGGGAGCTGTTTTTT.

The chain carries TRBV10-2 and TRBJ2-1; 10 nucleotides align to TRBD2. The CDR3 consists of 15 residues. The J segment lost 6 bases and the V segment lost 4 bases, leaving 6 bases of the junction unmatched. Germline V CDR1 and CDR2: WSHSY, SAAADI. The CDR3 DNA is TGCGCCAGCAGTGTATCTAGCGGGAGTGTCAATGAGCAGTTCTTC. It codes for CASSVSSGSVNEQFF.

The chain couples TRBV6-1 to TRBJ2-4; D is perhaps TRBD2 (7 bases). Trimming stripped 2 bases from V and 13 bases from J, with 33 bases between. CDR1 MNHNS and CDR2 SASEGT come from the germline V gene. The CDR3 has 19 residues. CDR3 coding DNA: TGTGCCAGCAGTGAATTCGGGGGGCGGGGGATCTGTGCCAAAAACACCCAGTACTTC. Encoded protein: CASSEFGGRGICAKNTQYF.